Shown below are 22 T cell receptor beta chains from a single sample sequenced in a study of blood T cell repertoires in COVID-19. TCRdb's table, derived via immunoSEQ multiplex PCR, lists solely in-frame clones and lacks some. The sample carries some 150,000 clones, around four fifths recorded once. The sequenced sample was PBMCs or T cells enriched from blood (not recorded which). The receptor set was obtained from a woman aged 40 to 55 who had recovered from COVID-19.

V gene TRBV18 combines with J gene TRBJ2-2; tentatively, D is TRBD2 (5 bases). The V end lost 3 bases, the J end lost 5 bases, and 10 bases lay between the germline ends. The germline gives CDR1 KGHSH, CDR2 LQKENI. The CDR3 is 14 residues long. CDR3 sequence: CASSPLAPTGELFF. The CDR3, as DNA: TGTGCCAGCTCACCCCTAGCTCCGACCGGGGAGCTGTTTTTT.

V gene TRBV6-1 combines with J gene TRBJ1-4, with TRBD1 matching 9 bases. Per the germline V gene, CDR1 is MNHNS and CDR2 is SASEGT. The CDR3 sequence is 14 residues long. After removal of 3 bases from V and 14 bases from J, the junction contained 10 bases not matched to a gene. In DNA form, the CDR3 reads TGTGCCAGCAGTGAGGACAGGGGATGGGAAGAGCTGTTTTTT. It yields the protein CASSEDRGWEELFF.

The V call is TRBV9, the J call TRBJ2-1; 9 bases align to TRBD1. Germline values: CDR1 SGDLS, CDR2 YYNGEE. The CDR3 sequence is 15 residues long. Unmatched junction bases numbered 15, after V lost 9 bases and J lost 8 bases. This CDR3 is CATGNGQGFWDEQFF. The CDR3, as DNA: TGTGCCACCGGGAATGGACAGGGGTTTTGGGATGAGCAGTTCTTC.

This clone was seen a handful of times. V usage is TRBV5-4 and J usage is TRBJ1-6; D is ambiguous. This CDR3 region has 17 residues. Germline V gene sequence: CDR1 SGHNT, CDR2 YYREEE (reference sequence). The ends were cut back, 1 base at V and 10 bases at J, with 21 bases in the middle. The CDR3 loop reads CASSLSTATRRGSPLHF. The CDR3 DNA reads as TGTGCCAGCAGCTTGAGTACAGCTACCCGGCGAGGGTCACCCCTCCACTTT.

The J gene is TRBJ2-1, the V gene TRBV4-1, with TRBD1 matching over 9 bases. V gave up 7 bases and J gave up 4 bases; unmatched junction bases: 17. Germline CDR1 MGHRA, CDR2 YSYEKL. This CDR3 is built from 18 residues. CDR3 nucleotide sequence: TGCGCCAGCAAACATAGGGCGGGTCGGGACAGGGAATACAATGAGCAGTTCTTC. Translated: CASKHRAGRDREYNEQFF.

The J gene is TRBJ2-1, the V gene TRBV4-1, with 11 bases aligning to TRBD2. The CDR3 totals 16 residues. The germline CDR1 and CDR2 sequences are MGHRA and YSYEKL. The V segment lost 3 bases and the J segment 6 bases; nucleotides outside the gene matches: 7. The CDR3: CASSHARTSGSNEQFF. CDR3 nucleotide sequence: TGCGCCAGCAGCCACGCAAGGACTAGCGGGTCCAATGAGCAGTTCTTC.

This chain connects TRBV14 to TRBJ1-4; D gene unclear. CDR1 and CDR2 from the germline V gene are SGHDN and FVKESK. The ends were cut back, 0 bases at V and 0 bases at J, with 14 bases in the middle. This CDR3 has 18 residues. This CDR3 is CASSQERLSFATNEKLFF. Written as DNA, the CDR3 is TGTGCCAGCAGCCAAGAGAGACTCTCTTTTGCAACTAATGAAAAACTGTTTTTT.

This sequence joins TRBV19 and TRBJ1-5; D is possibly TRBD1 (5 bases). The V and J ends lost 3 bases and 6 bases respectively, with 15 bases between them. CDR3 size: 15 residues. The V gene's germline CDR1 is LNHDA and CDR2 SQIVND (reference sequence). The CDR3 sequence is CASSIFSTGGQPQHF. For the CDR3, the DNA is TGTGCCAGTAGTATTTTCTCGACCGGGGGTCAGCCCCAGCATTTT.

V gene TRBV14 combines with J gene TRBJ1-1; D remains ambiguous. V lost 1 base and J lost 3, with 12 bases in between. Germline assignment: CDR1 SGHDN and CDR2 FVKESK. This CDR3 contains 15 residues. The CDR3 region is CASSQGRGGYTEAFF. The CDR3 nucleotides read TGTGCCAGCAGCCAAGGCCGGGGAGGGTACACTGAAGCTTTCTTT.

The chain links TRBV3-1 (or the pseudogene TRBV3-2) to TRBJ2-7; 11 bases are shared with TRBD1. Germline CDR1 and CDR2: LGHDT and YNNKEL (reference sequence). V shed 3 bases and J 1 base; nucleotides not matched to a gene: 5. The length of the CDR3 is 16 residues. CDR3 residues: CASSQGGTGGSYEQYF. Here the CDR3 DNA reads TGTGCCAGCAGCCAGGGCGGGACAGGGGGATCCTACGAGCAGTACTTC.

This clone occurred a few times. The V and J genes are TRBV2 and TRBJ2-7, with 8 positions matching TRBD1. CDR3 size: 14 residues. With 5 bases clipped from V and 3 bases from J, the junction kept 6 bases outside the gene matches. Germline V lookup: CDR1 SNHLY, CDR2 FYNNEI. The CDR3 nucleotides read TGTGCCAGCAGTTTGGACAGGGAGCTCTACGAGCAGTACTTC. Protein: CASSLDRELYEQYF.

CDR3 protein: CAWGSGEGNEQFF. The CDR3 region has the DNA TGTGCCTGGGGTAGCGGGGAGGGCAATGAGCAGTTCTTC. The rearrangement joins TRBV30 to TRBJ2-1, with 8 bases fitting TRBD2. V dropped 5 bases and J dropped 6; count of bases not matched to a gene: 6. The CDR3 is made up of 13 amino acids. CDR1 and CDR2 from the germline V gene are GTSNPN and SVGIG (reference sequence).

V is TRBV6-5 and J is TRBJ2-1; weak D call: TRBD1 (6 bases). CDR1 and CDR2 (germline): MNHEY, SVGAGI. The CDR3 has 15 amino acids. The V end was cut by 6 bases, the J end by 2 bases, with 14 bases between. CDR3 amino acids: CASRTGQGPYNEQFF. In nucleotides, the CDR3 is TGTGCCAGCAGGACTGGGCAGGGGCCCTACAATGAGCAGTTCTTC.

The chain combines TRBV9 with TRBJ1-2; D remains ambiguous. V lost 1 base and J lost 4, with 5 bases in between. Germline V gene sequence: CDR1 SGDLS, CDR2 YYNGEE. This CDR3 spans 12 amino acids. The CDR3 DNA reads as TGTGCCAGCAGCGTACCCTCCTATGGCTACACCTTC. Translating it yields CASSVPSYGYTF. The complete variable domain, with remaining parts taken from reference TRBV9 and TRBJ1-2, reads DSGVTQTPKHLITATGQRVTLRCSPRSGDLSVYWYQQSLDQGLQFLIQYYNGEERAKGNILERFSAQQFPDLHSELNLSSLELGDSALYFCASSVPSYGYTFGSGTRLTVV.

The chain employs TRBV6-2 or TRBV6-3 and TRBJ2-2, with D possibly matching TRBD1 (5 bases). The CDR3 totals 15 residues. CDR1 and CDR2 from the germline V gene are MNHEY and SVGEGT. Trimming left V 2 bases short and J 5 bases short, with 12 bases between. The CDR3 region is CASSYGTGFTGELFF. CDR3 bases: TGTGCCAGCAGTTACGGTACAGGATTTACCGGGGAGCTGTTTTTT.

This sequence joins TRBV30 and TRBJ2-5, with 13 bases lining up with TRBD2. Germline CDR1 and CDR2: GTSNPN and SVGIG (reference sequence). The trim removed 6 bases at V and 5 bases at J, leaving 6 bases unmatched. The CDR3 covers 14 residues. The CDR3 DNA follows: TGTGCCTGCCTAGGGACTAGCGGGACGGAGACCCAGTACTTC. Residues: CACLGTSGTETQYF.

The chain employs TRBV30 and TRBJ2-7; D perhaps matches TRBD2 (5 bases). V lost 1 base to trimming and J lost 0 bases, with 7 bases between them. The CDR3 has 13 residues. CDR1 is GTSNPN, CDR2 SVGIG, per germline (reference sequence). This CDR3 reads CAWSAGGSYEQYF. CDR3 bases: TGTGCCTGGAGTGCCGGAGGCTCCTACGAGCAGTACTTC.

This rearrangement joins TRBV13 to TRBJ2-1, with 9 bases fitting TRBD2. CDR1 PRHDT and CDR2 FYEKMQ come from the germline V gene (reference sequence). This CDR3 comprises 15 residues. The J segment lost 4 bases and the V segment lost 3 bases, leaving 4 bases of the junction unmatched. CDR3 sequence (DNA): TGTGCCAGCAGCTTCGGACTAGCGCGATACAATGAGCAGTTCTTC. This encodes CASSFGLARYNEQFF.

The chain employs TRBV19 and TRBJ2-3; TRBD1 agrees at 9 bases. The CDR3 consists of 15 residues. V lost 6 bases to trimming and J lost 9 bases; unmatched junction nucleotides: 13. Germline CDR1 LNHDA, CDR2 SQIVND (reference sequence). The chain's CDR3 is CASSPPGQGRGTQYF. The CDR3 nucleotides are TGTGCCAGTAGCCCCCCGGGACAGGGTCGGGGCACGCAGTATTTT.

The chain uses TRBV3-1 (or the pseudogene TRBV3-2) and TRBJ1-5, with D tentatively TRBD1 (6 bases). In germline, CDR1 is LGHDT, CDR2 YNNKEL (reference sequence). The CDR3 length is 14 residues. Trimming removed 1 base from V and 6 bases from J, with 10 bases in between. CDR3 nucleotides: TGTGCCAGCAGCCAAGCGGGGGGCCTTCAGCCCCAGCATTTT. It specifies CASSQAGGLQPQHF.

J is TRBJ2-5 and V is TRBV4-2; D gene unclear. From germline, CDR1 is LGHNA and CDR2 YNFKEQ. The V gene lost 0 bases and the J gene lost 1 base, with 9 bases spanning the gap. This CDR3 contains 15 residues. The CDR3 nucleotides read TGTGCCAGCAGCCAAGAAGATGGGCGCCAAGAGACCCAGTACTTC. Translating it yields CASSQEDGRQETQYF.

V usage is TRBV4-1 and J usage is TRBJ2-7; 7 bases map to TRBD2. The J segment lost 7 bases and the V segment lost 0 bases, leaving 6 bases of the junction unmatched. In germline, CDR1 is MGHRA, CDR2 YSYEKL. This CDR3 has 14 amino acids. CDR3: CASSQDFGGWEQYF. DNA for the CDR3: TGCGCCAGCAGCCAAGATTTCGGGGGGTGGGAGCAGTACTTC.